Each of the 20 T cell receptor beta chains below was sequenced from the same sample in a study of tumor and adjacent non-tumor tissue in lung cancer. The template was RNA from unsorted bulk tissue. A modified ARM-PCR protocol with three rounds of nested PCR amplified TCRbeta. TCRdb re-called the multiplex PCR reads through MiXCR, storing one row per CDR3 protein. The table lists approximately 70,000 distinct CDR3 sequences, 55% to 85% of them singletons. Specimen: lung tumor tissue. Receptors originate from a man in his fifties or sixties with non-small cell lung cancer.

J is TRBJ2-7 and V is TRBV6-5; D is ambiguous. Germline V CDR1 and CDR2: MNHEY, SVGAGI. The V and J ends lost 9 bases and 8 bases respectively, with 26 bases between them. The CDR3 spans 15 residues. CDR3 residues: CASCYSRRKTAKQYF. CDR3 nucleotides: TGTGCCAGTTGTTACTCGAGGCGGAAGACGGCCAAGCAGTACTTC.

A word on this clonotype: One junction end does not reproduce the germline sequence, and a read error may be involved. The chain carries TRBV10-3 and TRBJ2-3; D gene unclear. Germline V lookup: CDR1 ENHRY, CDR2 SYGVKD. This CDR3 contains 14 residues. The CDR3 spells CAISKSGPTDTQCF. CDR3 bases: TGTGCCATCAGTAAGTCTGGACCAACAGATACGCAGTGTTTT.

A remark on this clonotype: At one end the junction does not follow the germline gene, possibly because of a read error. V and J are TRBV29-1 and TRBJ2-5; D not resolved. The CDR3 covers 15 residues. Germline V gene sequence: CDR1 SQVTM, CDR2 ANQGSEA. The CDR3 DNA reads TGCAGCGTTGATGGGTATCTGGCGAGCCAAGAGACCCTGTACTTC. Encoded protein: CSVDGYLASQETLYF.

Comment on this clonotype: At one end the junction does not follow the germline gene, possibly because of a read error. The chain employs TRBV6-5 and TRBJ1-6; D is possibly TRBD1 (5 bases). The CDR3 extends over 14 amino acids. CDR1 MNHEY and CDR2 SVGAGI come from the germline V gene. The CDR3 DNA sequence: TGTGCCACCCATGGGGGTGGACGGAATTCACCCCCCCACTTT. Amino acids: CATHGGGRNSPPHF.

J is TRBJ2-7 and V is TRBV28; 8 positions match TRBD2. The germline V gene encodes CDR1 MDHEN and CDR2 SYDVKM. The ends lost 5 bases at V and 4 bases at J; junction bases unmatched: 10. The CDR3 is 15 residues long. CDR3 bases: TGTGCCAGCAGTATAACTACTAGCGGCGCTTACGAGCAGTACTTC. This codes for CASSITTSGAYEQYF.

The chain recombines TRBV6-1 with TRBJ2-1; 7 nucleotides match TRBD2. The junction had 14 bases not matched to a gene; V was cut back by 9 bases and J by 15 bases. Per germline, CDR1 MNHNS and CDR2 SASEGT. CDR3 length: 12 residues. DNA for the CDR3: TGTGCCAGAAGAGATTACAGCGGGAAATGGTTCTTC. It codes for CARRDYSGKWFF.

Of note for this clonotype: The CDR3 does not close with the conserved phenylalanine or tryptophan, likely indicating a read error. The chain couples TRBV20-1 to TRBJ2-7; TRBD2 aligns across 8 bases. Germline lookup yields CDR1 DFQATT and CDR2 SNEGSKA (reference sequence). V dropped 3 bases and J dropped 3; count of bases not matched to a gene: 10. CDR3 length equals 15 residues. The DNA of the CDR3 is TGCAGTGCTAGCCCTCAAGCGGGAGAGTTCTACGAGCAGTACTAC. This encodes CSASPQAGEFYEQYY.

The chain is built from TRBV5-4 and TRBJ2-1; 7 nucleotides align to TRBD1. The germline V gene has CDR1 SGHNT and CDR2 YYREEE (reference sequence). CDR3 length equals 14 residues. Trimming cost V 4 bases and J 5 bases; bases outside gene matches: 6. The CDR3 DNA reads TGTGCCAGCAGCCTGGACAGGAGCAACAATGAGCAGTTCTTC. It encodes CASSLDRSNNEQFF.

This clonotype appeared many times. CDR3 sequence (DNA): TGCAGTGCTCGTCAGGGGGCTCTCTATGGCTACACCTTC. Translating gives CSARQGALYGYTF. The chain carries TRBV20-1 and TRBJ1-2, with TRBD1 matching 8 bases. V lost 5 bases and J lost 4; bases outside the gene matches: 6. This CDR3 region has 13 residues. The germline V gene has CDR1 DFQATT and CDR2 SNEGSKA (reference sequence).

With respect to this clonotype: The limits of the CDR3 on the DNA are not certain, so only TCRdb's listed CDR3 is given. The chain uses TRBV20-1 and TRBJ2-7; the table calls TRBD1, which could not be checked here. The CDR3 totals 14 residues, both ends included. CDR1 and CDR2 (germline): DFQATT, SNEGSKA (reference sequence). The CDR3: CSGRVGGGTYERYF.

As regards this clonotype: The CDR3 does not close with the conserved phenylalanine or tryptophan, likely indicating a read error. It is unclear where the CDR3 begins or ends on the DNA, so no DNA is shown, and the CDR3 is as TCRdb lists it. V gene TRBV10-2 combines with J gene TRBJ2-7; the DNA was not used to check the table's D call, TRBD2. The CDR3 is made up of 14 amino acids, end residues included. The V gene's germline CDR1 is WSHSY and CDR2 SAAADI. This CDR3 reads CASKRAGGAYEQYL.

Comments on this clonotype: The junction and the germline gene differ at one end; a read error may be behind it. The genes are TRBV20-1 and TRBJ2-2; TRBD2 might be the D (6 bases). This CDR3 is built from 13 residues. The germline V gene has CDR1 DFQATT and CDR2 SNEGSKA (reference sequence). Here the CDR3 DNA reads TGCAATGCTGGGACGGGGAGGTTCGGGGAGCTGTTTTTT. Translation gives CNAGTGRFGELFF.

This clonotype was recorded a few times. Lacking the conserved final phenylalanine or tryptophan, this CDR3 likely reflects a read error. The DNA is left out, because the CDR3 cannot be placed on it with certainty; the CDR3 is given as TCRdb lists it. CDR3: CATLSGLANNERFL. The V call is TRBV6-5, the J call TRBJ2-1; the D call in the table, TRBD2, was not verified against the DNA. Germline assignment: CDR1 MNHEY and CDR2 SVGAGI. Termini included, the CDR3 measures 14 amino acids.

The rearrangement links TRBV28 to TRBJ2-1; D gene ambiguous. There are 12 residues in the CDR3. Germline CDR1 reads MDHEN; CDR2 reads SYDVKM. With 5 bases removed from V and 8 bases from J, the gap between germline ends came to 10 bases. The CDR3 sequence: CASSLTSDEQFF. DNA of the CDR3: TGTGCCAGCAGTCTGACGTCCGATGAGCAGTTCTTC.

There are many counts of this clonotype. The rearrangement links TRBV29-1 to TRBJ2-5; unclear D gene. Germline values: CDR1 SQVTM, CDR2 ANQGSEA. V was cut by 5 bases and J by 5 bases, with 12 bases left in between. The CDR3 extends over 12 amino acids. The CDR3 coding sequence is TGCAGCGTTCTGGCCCTCCTGGAGACCCAGTACTTC. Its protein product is CSVLALLETQYF.

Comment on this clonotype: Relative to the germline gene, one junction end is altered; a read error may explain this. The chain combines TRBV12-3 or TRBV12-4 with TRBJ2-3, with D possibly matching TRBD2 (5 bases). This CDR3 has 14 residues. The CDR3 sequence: CASSLSGDTDTQYF. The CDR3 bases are TGTGCCAGCAGTTTAAGCGGAGACACAGATACGCAGTATTTC.

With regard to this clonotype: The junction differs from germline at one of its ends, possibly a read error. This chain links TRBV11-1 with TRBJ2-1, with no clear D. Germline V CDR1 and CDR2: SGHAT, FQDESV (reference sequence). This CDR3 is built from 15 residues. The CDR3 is CASSFNTYSTNEQFF. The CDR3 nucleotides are TGCGCCAGCAGCTTCAACACCTATAGCACCAATGAGCAGTTCTTC.

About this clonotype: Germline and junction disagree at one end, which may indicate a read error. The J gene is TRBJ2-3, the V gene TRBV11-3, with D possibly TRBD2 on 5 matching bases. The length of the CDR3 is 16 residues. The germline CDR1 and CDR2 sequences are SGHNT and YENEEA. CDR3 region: CVSGSGLAESTDTQYF. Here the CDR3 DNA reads TGTGTCAGCGGCTCCGGGCTAGCAGAAAGCACAGATACGCAGTATTTT.

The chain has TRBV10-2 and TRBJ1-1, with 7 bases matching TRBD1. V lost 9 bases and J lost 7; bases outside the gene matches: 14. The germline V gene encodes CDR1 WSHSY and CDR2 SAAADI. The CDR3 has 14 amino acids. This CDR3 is CARSRDRAKNEAFF. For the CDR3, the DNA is TGCGCCAGAAGTCGAGACAGGGCGAAAAATGAAGCTTTCTTT.

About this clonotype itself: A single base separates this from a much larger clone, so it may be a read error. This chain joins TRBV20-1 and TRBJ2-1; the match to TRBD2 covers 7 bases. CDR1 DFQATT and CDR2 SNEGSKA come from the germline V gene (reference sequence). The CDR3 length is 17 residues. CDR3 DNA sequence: TGCAGTCCTAGACCCCCTTCCGGGAGGCAATCCTACAATGAGCAGCTCTTC. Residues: CSPRPPSGRQSYNEQLF.